The entry below gives a single TCR beta chain sequence along with its context. The target of this receptor is not known. Base qualities were left out, and no much larger clone turns up one base away. Read against the paper, the sample's time point label means: baseline before first vaccination. Vaccinee samples came from UK trials COV001 and COV002, including a single-blind randomized controlled phase 2/3 trial of AZD1222 (ChAdOx1 nCoV-19) in healthy adults. For TCRbeta chain sequencing, PBMC samples from trial participants were taken at day 0 and at day 28 after the second dose. The data are from a study of T cell responses to AZD1222 COVID-19 vaccine (dated by TCRdb to the early 2020s). About the investigation overall: AZD1222 recipients given second doses at about 4 weeks or at about 12 weeks were pooled, since spike-specific TCR depth and breadth were not found to differ between the two schedules. Enrollment into the trials was organized by age into subgroups of 18-55, 56-69 and 70-plus years, and those subgroups contained roughly 150, 30 and 60 TCR-sequenced participants, respectively. TCR sequencing covered 230 or so trial participants: 200 to 220 given two doses of AZD1222 and approximately 26 given two doses of MenACWY control vaccine. The investigation overall reported the following: Conclusions about previously exposed vaccinees are limited, since just a handful of AZD1222 recipients were seropositive for SARS-CoV-2 at baseline. Participants were mostly white British and included more females than males, and it was suggested by the authors that clonal diversity may have been underestimated. After two AZD1222 doses, spike-specific TCR breadth and depth were significantly higher than at day 0 and than in MenACWY recipients. Epitopes outside the regions mutated in the B.1.351 and B.1.1.7 variants were reportedly recognized by nearly half of the unique spike-specific TCRs. No day 14 peak-response samples were available, so repertoires were characterized only after the peak T cell response. The vaccine-associated CD4 TCRs covered the entire spike protein, and the dominant responses fell in regions 160-218 and 743-854. In the small 56-69-year group, the increase in depth fell short of significance, most likely because of low power.

The CDR3 regions of human TCRbeta chains were analyzed by immunosequencing. In the original analysis: Repertoire TCRs were checked for matches against a reference library of SARS-CoV-2-specific TCRs that had been generated using the MIRA antigen-specificity platform. Breadth was defined as the fraction of unique TCRs that were SARS-CoV-2-associated, and depth was defined as the fraction of total T cells that were SARS-CoV-2-associated. Each spike-specific TCR was assigned to its reactive spike region and to a CD4 or CD8 class using the MIRA data. Log10-transformed breadth and depth values were compared by one-way ANOVA with Sidak's multiple comparisons tests. The table was pulled from immuneACCESS by TCRdb, which kept in-frame rearrangements only. Such tables lose some clones; where checked, under half of the loss comes from unresolved V genes, and the rest has no known cause. For V, J and clone size, that table is used; D and trimming come from the DNA. This sample comprises 100,000 to 150,000 clones, less than 90% of them detected only once. The top ten clonotypes cover approximately 4% of the sample.

The material sequenced was peripheral blood, taken on day 0 of AZD1222 vaccination. The sequence was collected from an adult in good health.

Here is the DNA: TGTGCCAGCAGTCTAGGAATTTACGAGCAGTACTTC. It specifies CASSLGIYEQYF. The receptor chain draws on TRBV5-5 and TRBJ2-7, with no confident D gene call. Trimming at the junction amounts to 5 bases on V and 4 bases on J, and the germline ends lie 10 bases apart. The CDR3 numbers 12 residues from cysteine through phenylalanine. Only the CDR3 region is kept as DNA, spanning 36 bases read in frame from base 1. CDR1 and CDR2 are drawn from the germline V gene (reference sequence): SGHKS, YYEKEE.